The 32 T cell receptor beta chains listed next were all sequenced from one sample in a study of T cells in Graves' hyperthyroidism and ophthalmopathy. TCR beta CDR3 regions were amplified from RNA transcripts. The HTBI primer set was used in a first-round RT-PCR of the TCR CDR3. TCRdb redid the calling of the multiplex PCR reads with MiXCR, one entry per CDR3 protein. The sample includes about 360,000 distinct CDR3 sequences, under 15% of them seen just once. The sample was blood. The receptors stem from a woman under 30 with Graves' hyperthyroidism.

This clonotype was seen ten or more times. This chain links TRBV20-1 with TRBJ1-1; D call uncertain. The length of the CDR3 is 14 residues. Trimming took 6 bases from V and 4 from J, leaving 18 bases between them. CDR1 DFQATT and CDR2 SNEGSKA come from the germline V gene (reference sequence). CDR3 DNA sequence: TGCAGTGCAGGGAATTCGCCACGAGGCACTGAAGCTTTCTTT. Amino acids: CSAGNSPRGTEAFF.

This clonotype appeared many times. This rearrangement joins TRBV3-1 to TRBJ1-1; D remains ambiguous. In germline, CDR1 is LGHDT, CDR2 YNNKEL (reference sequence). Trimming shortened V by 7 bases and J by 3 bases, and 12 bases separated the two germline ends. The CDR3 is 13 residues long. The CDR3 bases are TGTGCCAGCACGGGCTATAGGCACACTGAAGCTTTCTTT. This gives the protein CASTGYRHTEAFF.

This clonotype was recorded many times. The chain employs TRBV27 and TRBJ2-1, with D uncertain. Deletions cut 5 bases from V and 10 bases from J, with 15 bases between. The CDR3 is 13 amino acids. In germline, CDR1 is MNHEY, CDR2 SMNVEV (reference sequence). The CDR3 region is CASSLVWVGEQFF. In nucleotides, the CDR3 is TGTGCCAGCAGTCTGGTCTGGGTAGGGGAGCAGTTCTTC.

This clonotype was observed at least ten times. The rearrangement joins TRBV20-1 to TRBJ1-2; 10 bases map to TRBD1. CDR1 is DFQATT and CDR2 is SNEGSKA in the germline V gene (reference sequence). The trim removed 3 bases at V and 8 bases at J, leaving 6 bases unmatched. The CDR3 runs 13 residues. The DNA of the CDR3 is TGCAGTGCTAGGGTGACAGGGGGCGACGGCTACACCTTC. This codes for CSARVTGGDGYTF.

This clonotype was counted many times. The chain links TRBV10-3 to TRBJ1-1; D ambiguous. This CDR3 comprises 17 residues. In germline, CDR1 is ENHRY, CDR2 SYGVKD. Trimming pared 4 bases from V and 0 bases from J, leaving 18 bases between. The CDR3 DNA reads TGTGCCATCAGTGGAGTTGGCCAAACCCCAATGAACACTGAAGCTTTCTTT. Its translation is CAISGVGQTPMNTEAFF.

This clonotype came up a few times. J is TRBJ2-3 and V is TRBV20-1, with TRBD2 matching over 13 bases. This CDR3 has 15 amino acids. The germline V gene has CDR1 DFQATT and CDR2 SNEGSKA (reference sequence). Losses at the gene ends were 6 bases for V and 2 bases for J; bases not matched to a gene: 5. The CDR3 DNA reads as TGCAGTGCCCAGGGACTAGCGGGGTACACAGATACGCAGTATTTT. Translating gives CSAQGLAGYTDTQYF.

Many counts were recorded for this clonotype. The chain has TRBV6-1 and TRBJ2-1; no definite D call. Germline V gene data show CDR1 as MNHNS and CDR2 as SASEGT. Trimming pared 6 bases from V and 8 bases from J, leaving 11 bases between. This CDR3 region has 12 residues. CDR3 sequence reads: CASSRLWDEQFF. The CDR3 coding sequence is TGTGCCAGCAGCCGTCTCTGGGATGAGCAGTTCTTC.

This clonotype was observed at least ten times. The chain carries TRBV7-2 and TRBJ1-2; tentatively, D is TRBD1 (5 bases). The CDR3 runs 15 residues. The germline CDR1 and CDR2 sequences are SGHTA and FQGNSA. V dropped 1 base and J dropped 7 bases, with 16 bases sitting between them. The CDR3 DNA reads TGTGCCAGCAGCTTAGGATCGGGGCGGGGGGGTGGCTACACCTTC. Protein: CASSLGSGRGGGYTF. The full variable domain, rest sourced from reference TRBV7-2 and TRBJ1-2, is GAGVSQSPSNKVTEKGKDVELRCDPISGHTALYWYRQSLGQGLEFLIYFQGNSAPDKSGLPSDRFSAERTGGSVSTLTIQRTQQEDSAVYLCASSLGSGRGGGYTFGSGTRLTVV.

The CDR3 DNA sequence: TGTGCCAGCAGCCAGGGACAGGGACCGTCCTACAATGAGCAGTTCTTC. Translation: CASSQGQGPSYNEQFF. The V call is TRBV3-1, the J call TRBJ2-1; 9 positions agree with TRBD1. The CDR3 consists of 16 residues. Germline V CDR1 and CDR2: LGHDT, YNNKEL (reference sequence). V shed 3 bases and J 1 base; nucleotides not matched to a gene: 4.

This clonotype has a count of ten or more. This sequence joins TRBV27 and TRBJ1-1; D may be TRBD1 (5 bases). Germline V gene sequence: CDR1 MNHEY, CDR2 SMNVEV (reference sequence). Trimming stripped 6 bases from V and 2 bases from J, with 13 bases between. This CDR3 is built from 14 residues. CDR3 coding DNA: TGTGCCAGCAGCATCGGGGGGGTTAACACTGAAGCTTTCTTT. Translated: CASSIGGVNTEAFF.

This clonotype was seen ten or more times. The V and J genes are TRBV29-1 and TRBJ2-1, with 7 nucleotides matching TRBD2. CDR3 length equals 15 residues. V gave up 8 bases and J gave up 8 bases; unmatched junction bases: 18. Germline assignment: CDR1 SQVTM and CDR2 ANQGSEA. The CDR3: CSLVGGTFHGYEQFF. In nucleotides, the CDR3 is TGCAGCTTGGTGGGGGGGACTTTTCATGGTTATGAGCAGTTCTTC.

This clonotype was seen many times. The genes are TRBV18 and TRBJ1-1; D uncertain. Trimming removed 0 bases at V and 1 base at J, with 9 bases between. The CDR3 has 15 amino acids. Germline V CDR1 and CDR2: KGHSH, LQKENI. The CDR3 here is CASSPPVLANTEAFF. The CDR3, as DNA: TGTGCCAGCTCACCACCGGTTTTGGCGAACACTGAAGCTTTCTTT.

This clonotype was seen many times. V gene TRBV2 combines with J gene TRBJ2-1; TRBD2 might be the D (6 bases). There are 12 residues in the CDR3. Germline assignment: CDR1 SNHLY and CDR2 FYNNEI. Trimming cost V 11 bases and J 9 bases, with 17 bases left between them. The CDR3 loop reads CAYMGGVGEQFF. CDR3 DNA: TGTGCCTACATGGGGGGAGTCGGTGAGCAGTTCTTC.

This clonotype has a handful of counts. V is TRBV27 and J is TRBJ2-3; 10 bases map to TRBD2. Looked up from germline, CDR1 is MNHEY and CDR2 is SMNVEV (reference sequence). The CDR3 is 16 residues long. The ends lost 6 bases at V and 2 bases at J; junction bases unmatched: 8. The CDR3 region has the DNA TGTGCCAGCAGCTTCACTAGCGGGATTTTCACAGATACGCAGTATTTT. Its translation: CASSFTSGIFTDTQYF.

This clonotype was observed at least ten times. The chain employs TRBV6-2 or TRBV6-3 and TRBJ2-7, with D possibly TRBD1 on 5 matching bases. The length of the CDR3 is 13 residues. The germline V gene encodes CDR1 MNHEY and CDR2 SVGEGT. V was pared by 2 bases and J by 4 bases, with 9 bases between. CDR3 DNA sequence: TGTGCCAGCAGTTACCTTGCAGGGTACGAGCAGTACTTC. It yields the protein CASSYLAGYEQYF.

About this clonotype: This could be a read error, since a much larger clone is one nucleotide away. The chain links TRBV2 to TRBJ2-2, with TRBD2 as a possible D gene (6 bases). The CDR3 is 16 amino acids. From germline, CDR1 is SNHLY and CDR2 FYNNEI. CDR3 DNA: TGTGCCAGCAGTGAAAGCGTGGGGGGTTCGACCGGGGAGATGTTTTTT. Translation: CASSESVGGSTGEMFF.

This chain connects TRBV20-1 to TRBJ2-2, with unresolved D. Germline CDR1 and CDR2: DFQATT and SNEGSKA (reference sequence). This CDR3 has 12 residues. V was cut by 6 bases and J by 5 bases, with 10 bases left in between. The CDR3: CSATNPTGELFF. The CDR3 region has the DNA TGCAGTGCCACGAACCCAACCGGGGAGCTGTTTTTT.

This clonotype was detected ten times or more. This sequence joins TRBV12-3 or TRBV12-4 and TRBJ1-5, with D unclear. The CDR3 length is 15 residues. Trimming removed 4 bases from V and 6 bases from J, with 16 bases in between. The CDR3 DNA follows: TGTGCCAGCAGTTCCTCCGGTGGGGTGGGTCAGCCCCAGCATTTT. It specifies CASSSSGGVGQPQHF.

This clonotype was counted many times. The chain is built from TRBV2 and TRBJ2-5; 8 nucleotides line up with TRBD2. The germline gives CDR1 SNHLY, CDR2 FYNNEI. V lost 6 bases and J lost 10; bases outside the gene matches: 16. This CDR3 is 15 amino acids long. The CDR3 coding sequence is TGTGCCAGCAGGAGGTCAGCGGGGGCCCCGGGGGACCAGTACTTC. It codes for CASRRSAGAPGDQYF.

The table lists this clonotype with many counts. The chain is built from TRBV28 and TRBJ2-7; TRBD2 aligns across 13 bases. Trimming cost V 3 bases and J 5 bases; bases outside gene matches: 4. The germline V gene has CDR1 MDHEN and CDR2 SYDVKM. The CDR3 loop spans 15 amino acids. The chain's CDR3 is CASSFSGTSGNEQYF. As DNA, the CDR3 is TGTGCCAGCAGTTTCTCCGGGACTAGCGGGAACGAGCAGTACTTC.

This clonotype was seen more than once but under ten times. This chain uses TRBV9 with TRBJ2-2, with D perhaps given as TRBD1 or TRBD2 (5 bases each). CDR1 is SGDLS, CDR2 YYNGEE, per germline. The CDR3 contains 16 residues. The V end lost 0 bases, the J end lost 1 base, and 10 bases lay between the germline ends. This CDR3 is CASSVAQGVNTGELFF. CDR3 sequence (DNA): TGTGCCAGCAGCGTAGCCCAGGGAGTGAACACCGGGGAGCTGTTTTTT.

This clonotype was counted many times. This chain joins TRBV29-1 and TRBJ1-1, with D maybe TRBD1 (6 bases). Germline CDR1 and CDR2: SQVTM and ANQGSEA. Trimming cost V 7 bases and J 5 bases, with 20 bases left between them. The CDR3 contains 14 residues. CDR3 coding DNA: TGCAGCGCTCTCTCCTTGTCGGGGGCGACTGAAGCTTTCTTT. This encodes CSALSLSGATEAFF.

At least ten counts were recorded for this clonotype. The CDR3 region is CATTGGGIGNEQFF. The CDR3 nucleotides read TGTGCCACCACCGGGGGAGGGATCGGCAATGAGCAGTTCTTC. V and J are TRBV6-1 and TRBJ2-1, with 7 bases fitting TRBD2. J was trimmed by 6 bases and V by 10 bases; bases with no gene match: 12. The germline CDR1 and CDR2 sequences are MNHNS and SASEGT. The CDR3 is 14 amino acids.

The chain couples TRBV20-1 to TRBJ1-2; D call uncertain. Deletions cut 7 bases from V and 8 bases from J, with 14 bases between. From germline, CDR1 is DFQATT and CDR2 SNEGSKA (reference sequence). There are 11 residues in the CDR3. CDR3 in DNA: TGCAGTGGTGGGCGGCAGGAGGGCTACACCTTC. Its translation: CSGGRQEGYTF.

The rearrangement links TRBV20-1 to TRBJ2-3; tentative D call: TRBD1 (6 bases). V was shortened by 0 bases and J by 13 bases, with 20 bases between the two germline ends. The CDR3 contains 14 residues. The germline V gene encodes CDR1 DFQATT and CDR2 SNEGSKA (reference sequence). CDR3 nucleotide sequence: TGCAGTGCTAGAGAAAGCGGTTGGTCAGGGGATGAGTATTTT. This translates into CSARESGWSGDEYF.

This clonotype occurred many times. The CDR3 region has the DNA TGTGCCACCAGTGACAGGAGGACGCCGTTTCAGGGCACAGATACGCAGTATTTT. Translation: CATSDRRTPFQGTDTQYF. V and J are TRBV24-1 and TRBJ2-3; TRBD2 might be the D (5 bases). Trimming stripped 4 bases from V and 1 base from J, with 20 bases between. Germline V gene lookup returns CDR1 KGHDR and CDR2 SFDVKD. The CDR3 extends over 18 amino acids.

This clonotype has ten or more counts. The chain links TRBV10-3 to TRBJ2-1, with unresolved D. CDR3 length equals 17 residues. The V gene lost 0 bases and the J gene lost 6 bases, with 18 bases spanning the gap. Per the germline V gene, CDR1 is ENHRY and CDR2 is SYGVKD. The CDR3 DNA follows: TGTGCCATCAGTGAGTCGCTTGGTTCCGACCCTCGCAATGAGCAGTTCTTC. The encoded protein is CAISESLGSDPRNEQFF.

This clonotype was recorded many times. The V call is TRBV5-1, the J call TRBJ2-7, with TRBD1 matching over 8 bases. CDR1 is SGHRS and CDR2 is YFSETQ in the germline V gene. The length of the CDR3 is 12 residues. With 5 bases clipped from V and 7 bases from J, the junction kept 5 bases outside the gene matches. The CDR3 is CASRRTGSEQYF. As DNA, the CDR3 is TGCGCCAGCAGACGGACAGGGAGTGAGCAGTACTTC.

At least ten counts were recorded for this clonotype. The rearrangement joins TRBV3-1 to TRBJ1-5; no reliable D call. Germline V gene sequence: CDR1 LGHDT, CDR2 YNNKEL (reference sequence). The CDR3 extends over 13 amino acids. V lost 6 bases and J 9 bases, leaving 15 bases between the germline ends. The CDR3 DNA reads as TGTGCCAGCAGTCCTTCGGGAGATCGGCCCCAGCATTTT. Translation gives CASSPSGDRPQHF.

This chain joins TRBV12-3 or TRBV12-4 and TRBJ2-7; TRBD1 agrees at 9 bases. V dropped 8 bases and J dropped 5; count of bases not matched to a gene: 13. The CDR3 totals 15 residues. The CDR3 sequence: CASDIKAGQGHEQYF. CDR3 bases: TGTGCCAGCGACATAAAGGCGGGACAGGGCCACGAGCAGTACTTC.

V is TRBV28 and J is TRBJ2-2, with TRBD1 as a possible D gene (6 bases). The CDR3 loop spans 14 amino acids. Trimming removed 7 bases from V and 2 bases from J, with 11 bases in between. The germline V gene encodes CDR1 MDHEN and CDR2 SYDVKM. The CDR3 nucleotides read TGTGCCAGCAACCGTGGGGGCAACACCGGGGAGCTGTTTTTT. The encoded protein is CASNRGGNTGELFF. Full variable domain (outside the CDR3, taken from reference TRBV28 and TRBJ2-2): DVKVTQSSRYLVKRTGEKVFLECVQDMDHENMFWYRQDPGLGLRLIYFSYDVKMKEKGDIPEGYSVSREKKERFSLILESASTNQTSMYLCASNRGGNTGELFFGEGSRLTVL.

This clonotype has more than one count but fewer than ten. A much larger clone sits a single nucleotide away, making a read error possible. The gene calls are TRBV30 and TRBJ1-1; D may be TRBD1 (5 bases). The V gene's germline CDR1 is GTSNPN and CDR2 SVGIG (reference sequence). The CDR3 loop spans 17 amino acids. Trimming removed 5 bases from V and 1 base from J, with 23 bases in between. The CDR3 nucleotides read TGTGCCTGGGGTACGAGAGGAGGACACGTTGGGAACACTGAAGCTTTCTTT. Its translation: CAWGTRGGHVGNTEAFF.